Reported below is one T cell receptor beta chain. Its antigen remains unidentified. No base quality values were provided; no much bigger clone lies one nucleotide off. The collaborating institutions used their own protocols to collect whole blood in K2EDTA tubes. For TCRbeta analysis, collaborator samples were shipped as frozen whole blood, as isolated PBMCs, or as DNA extracted from either sample type. TCRbeta CDR3 regions were amplified from genomic DNA by means of the immunoSEQ Assay, a bias-controlled multiplex PCR. Processing in the source paper ran as follows. Nucleated cell counts per sample were estimated from amplification of reference gene primers within the assay. To quantify the absolute abundance of each unique TCRbeta CDR3 rearrangement, sequence reads were collapsed and filtered. Productive Simpson clonality was computed per sample as the square root of Simpson's diversity index over productive rearrangements. TCRdb provides this immuneACCESS table in a form limited to in-frame rearrangements. Some clones are lacking; in checked studies, under half of them reflect an unresolved V gene, and why the rest are absent is not known. V and J calls and clone size are copied from that table; D and trimming were computed from the DNA. This sample has around 180,000 clones in its table, and roughly 88% of those were observed once. The ten largest make up roughly 4% of the sample.

This entry belongs to a study of blood T cell repertoires in COVID-19 (dated by TCRdb to the early 2020s). Notes on the research overall: Samples covering the acute and convalescent phases of COVID-19 were provided by collaborators in the United States, Italy and Spain. The prospective study material was composed of cDNA or gDNA derived from T cells, B-cell-depleted T cells, or PBMCs. Subjects who had been exposed to COVID-19, were actively infected with it, or had recovered from it provided the deeply sampled blood TCRbeta repertoires that made up the dataset. The repertoires were made available in a free public database intended to serve as a resource for research on the immune response to SARS-CoV-2. The samples were drawn from the first 160 participants of the ongoing ImmuneRACE study and from 950 to 1,500 subjects provided by 6 global collaborators. The sample metadata nearly always contained a de-identified subject ID, COVID-19 status, age in years and sex. Where available, HLA class I and class II types were obtained from metadata supplied by the sample provider rather than from assay-based typing. Results the study describes overall, beyond this receptor: The quantity of clinical and demographic metadata differed by source and by participant and was supplied without curation.

V and J lose 4 bases and 6 bases, and a span of 13 bases separates them. From the cysteine through the phenylalanine, the CDR3 covers 14 amino acids. The kept DNA is CDR3 alone, 42 bases in frame from the first base. The CDR1 and CDR2 encoded by the germline V gene are SGHRS and YFSETQ. The sequence was obtained from a woman aged 25 to 45 with acute or convalescent COVID-19. The sample comprised peripheral blood. The chain couples TRBV5-1 to TRBJ1-4, and possibly TRBD1, on 5 matching bases. The encoded CDR3 is CASSPTASDEKLFF. The nucleotide sequence is TGCGCCAGCAGCCCGACAGCCAGCGATGAAAAACTGTTTTTT.